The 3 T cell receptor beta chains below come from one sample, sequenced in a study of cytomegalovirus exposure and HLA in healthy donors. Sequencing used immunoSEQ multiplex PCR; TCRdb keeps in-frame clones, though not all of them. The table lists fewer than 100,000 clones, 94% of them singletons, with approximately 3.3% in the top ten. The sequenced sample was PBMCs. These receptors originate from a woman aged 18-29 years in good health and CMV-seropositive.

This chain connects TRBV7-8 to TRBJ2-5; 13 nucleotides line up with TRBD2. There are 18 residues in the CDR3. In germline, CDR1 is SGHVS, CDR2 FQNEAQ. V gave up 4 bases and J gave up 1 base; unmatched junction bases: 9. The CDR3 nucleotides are TGTGCCAGCAGCTACGGACTAGCGGGGGCCCCTGTCCAAGAGACCCAGTACTTC. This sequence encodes CASSYGLAGAPVQETQYF. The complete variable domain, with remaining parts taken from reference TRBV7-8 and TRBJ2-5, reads GAGVSQSPRYKVAKRGQDVALRCDPISGHVSLFWYQQALGQGPEFLTYFQNEAQLDKSGLPSDRFFAERPEGSVSTLKIQRTQQEDSAVYLCASSYGLAGAPVQETQYFGPGTRLLVL.

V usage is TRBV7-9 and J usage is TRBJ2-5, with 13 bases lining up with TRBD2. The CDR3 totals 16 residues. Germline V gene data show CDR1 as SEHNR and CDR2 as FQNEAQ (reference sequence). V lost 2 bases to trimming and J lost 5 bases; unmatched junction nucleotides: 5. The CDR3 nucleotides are TGTGCCAGCAGCTTATTGGCACTAGCGGGGGGGGAGACCCAGTACTTC. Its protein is CASSLLALAGGETQYF.

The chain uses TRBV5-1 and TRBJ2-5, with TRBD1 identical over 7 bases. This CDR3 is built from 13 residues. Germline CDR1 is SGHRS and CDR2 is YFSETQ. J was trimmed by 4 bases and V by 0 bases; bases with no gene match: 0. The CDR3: CASSLAGGETQYF. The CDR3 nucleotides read TGCGCCAGCAGCTTGGCAGGGGGAGAGACCCAGTACTTC.